This TCR beta chain was sequenced for a study of multiple sclerosis patients with progressive multifocal leukoencephalopathy. Study results and caveats: In most PML patients, TRB repertoires appeared less diverse by entropy. Preferential TRBV-TRBJ pairings or common gene usage were not detected at PML.

Each PCR contained spiked synthetic TR CDR3 controls spanning every V-J pairing. Profiled with immunoSEQ multiplex PCR; TCRdb holds only in-frame clones, not every one. The profile shows tens of thousands of clones, more than 80% of them singletons. Time point meaning: time of PML onset. The T3 samples were drawn when PML began. V lost 5 bases to trimming and J lost 7 bases, with 16 bases between them. Germline assignment: CDR1 SGHRS and CDR2 YFSETQ. CDR3 size: 14 residues. With regard to this clone: The antigen is not known.

This TCR was sampled from a young woman with progressive multifocal leukoencephalopathy. This rearrangement joins TRBV5-1 to TRBJ2-1; TRBD2 is a possible D gene (6 bases). This sample comprised PBMCs, obtained from a patient treated with natalizumab. The CDR3 region is CASSGGMVGNEQFF. CDR3 coding DNA: TGCGCCAGCAGTGGCGGGATGGTGGGAAATGAGCAGTTCTTC.